Sequencing of this T cell receptor (beta chain) was carried out in a study of PD-1 blockade in classical Hodgkin lymphoma. Study-wide context: Patients received nivolumab 3 mg/kg intravenously every 2 weeks.

To note about this clone: Its target is unknown.

Using immunoSEQ multiplex PCR, the repertoire was profiled, and TCRdb retains in-frame clones only, with some absent. The sample lists roughly 41,000 clones, 55% to 70% seen once, with approximately 2.4% in the top ten. V lost 4 bases and J lost 9, with 7 bases in between. Germline CDR1 and CDR2: SEHNR and FQNEAQ (reference sequence). This CDR3 comprises 12 residues. The time point here: cycle 4 day 1 (C4D1), after more than 5 weeks of nivolumab. All patients experienced relapse after autologous stem cell transplantation, and brentuximab vedotin exposure was variable. Study-level results: According to reports, newly diagnosed patients had lower baseline TCR diversity than healthy donors, and relapsed/refractory patients had lower baseline TCR diversity still.

V usage is TRBV7-9 and J usage is TRBJ1-6; no clear D gene. This receptor was obtained from a human donor with classical Hodgkin lymphoma. Specimen: peripheral blood mononuclear cells (PBMCs), collected before the fourth cycle of nivolumab. DNA for the CDR3: TGTGCCAGCAGCTCCAGTGTTTCACCCCTCCACTTT. It codes for CASSSSVSPLHF.